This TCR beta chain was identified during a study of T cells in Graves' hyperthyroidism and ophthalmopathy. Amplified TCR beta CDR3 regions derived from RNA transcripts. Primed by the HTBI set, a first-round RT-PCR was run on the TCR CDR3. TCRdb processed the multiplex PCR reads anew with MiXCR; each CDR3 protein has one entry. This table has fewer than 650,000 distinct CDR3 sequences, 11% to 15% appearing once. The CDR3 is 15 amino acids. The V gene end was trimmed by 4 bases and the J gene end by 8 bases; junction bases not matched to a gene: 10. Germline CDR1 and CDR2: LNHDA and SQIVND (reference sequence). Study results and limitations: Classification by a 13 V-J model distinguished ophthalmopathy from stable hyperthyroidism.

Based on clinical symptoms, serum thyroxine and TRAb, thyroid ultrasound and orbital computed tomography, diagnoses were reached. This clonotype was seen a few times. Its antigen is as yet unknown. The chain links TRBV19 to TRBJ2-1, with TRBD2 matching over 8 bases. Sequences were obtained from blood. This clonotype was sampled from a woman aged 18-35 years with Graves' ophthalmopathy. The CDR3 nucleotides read TGTGCCAGTAGTACGAGCGGGACTAGAGCCTATGAGCAGTTCTTC. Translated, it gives CASSTSGTRAYEQFF.